This passage covers 16 T cell receptor beta chains from one sample sequenced in a study of T cell responses to AZD1222 COVID-19 vaccine. Sequenced by immunoSEQ multiplex PCR; TCRdb stores in-frame clones only, minus some. The sample holds over 120,000 clones, 70% to 90% seen once. The sample was peripheral blood, taken 28 days after the second dose of the MenACWY control vaccine. These receptors all stem from an adult who received the MenACWY meningococcal vaccine as a control.

In DNA, the CDR3 is TGTGCCAGCAGCTTTAGCGGGACTAGGCACAATGAGCAGTTCTTC. Protein product: CASSFSGTRHNEQFF. V gene TRBV7-9 combines with J gene TRBJ2-1, with TRBD2 identical over 8 bases. CDR1 is SEHNR, CDR2 FQNEAQ, per germline (reference sequence). V was clipped by 3 bases and J by 5 bases; unmatched bases: 6. This CDR3 spans 15 amino acids.

This chain links TRBV5-6 with TRBJ2-7, with D possibly being TRBD1 (7 bases). Germline V gene data show CDR1 as SGHDT and CDR2 as YYEEEE. The CDR3 is made up of 17 amino acids. Trimming removed 4 bases from V and 3 bases from J, with 23 bases in between. The CDR3: CASSPPRGDRGDYEQYF. CDR3 DNA sequence: TGTGCCAGCAGCCCACCTCGCGGGGACAGAGGAGACTACGAGCAGTACTTC.

The chain has TRBV5-1 and TRBJ1-1; the match to TRBD1 covers 9 bases. Germline-derived CDR1 and CDR2 are SGHRS and YFSETQ. The V and J ends lost 4 bases and 1 base, in that order; junction bases with no gene match: 5. This CDR3 comprises 15 residues. The CDR3 bases are TGCGCCAGCAGCCTGGGGACAGGGCGGAACACTGAAGCTTTCTTT. It specifies CASSLGTGRNTEAFF.

The chain carries TRBV9 and TRBJ1-4; possibly TRBD1 for D (6 bases). The V gene's germline CDR1 is SGDLS and CDR2 YYNGEE. The CDR3 is 15 amino acids. Trimming removed 3 bases at V and 3 bases at J, with 12 bases between. Here the CDR3 DNA reads TGTGCCAGCAGCGATTCGACAGGCGCTAATGAAAAACTGTTTTTT. Its translation: CASSDSTGANEKLFF.

This sequence joins TRBV28 and TRBJ1-4; D remains unclear. The CDR3 has 16 amino acids. Trimming shortened V by 4 bases and J by 8 bases, and 20 bases separated the two germline ends. The V gene's germline CDR1 is MDHEN and CDR2 SYDVKM. The CDR3, as DNA: TGTGCCAGCAGTTCCCTCATTGGCCCTCCGCAGGAAAAACTGTTTTTT. This encodes CASSSLIGPPQEKLFF.

The chain joins TRBV30 to TRBJ1-2; D perhaps matches TRBD1 (6 bases). The CDR3 is 14 residues long. Trimming left V 0 bases short and J 3 bases short, with 11 bases between. Germline CDR1 is GTSNPN and CDR2 is SVGIG (reference sequence). The chain's CDR3 is CAWSVQGIHYGYTF. DNA of the CDR3: TGTGCCTGGAGTGTACAGGGAATACACTATGGCTACACCTTC.

V usage is TRBV28 and J usage is TRBJ1-5; D remains ambiguous. CDR1 and CDR2 from the germline V gene are MDHEN and SYDVKM. The CDR3 totals 16 residues. Between the trimmed V and J ends, which lost 4 bases and 4 bases, there was a span of 17 bases. In nucleotides, the CDR3 is TGTGCCAGCAGTTCCCCTCTCTGGAGCCGAAATCAGCCCCAGCATTTT. Translated, it gives CASSSPLWSRNQPQHF.

This CDR3 reads CASRDPFNTGELFF. As DNA, the CDR3 is TGTGCCAGCAGGGACCCCTTCAACACCGGGGAGCTGTTTTTT. The chain uses TRBV3-1 (or the pseudogene TRBV3-2) and TRBJ2-2; D is undetermined. V was clipped by 6 bases and J by 2 bases, with 10 bases between them. This CDR3 has 14 residues. Per the germline V gene, CDR1 is LGHDT and CDR2 is YNNKEL (reference sequence).

The rearrangement uses TRBV9 and TRBJ1-2, with D maybe TRBD1 (5 bases). Between the trimmed V and J ends, which lost 4 bases and 2 bases, there was a span of 9 bases. CDR3 length equals 13 residues. CDR1 SGDLS and CDR2 YYNGEE come from the germline V gene. The CDR3 loop reads CASSPWGNYGYTF. DNA for the CDR3: TGTGCCAGCAGCCCATGGGGGAACTATGGCTACACCTTC.

The chain joins TRBV4-2 to TRBJ2-1, with D perhaps TRBD1 (6 bases). V was pared by 1 base and J by 2 bases, with 9 bases between. The CDR3 has 15 residues. Germline V gene sequence: CDR1 LGHNA, CDR2 YNFKEQ. The CDR3 loop is CASSQVRGTYNEQFF. The CDR3 bases are TGTGCCAGCAGCCAAGTCAGGGGAACCTACAATGAGCAGTTCTTC.

This clone was observed a single time. The J gene is TRBJ2-1, the V gene TRBV5-6; the match to TRBD2 covers 10 bases. With 3 bases clipped from V and 10 bases from J, the junction kept 13 bases outside the gene matches. Germline values: CDR1 SGHDT, CDR2 YYEEEE. This CDR3 is built from 16 residues. The CDR3 coding sequence is TGTGCCAGCAGCTCTGGTCTAGCGGGGGTTTTAGAGGAGCAGTTCTTC. This codes for CASSSGLAGVLEEQFF.

The chain is built from TRBV5-1 and TRBJ1-2; D gene uncertain. Per germline, CDR1 SGHRS and CDR2 YFSETQ. The CDR3 is made up of 15 amino acids. Trimming took off 0 bases at V and 1 base at J, with 10 bases between the two ends. CDR3 sequence (DNA): TGCGCCAGCAGCTTGGGTGACAAGTTTAACTATGGCTACACCTTC. This gives the protein CASSLGDKFNYGYTF.

This clone came up a few times. V and J are TRBV7-2 and TRBJ1-2, with D perhaps matching TRBD1 (5 bases). This CDR3 contains 14 residues. Germline V gives CDR1 SGHTA, CDR2 FQGNSA. V lost 1 base and J 5 bases, leaving 11 bases between the germline ends. The CDR3 coding sequence is TGTGCCAGCAGCTTAGGCGGGGGAAGGTATGGCTACACCTTC. Amino acid sequence: CASSLGGGRYGYTF.

CDR3 DNA sequence: TGTGCCAGCAGCTGGGCAGGGGGCGGTTCACCCCTCCACTTT. It yields the protein CASSWAGGGSPLHF. This chain joins TRBV27 and TRBJ1-6; TRBD1 agrees at 8 bases. CDR1 and CDR2 from the germline V gene are MNHEY and SMNVEV (reference sequence). After removal of 6 bases from V and 9 bases from J, the junction contained 7 bases not matched to a gene. This CDR3 has 14 amino acids.

The chain links TRBV10-3 to TRBJ1-5; a possible D gene is TRBD1 (5 bases). Trimming removed 6 bases from V and 2 bases from J, with 8 bases in between. CDR1 and CDR2 (germline): ENHRY, SYGVKD. The CDR3 is 13 residues long. The CDR3 spells CAIRGTGNQPQHF. The CDR3 DNA follows: TGTGCCATCAGAGGGACGGGCAATCAGCCCCAGCATTTT.

The CDR3 sequence: CASSPDLMDTQYF. The CDR3 bases are TGTGCCAGCAGCCCGGACCTCATGGATACGCAGTATTTT. This chain links TRBV7-2 with TRBJ2-3; D uncertain. The CDR3 contains 13 residues. The germline gives CDR1 SGHTA, CDR2 FQGNSA. Trimming left V 5 bases short and J 6 bases short, with 12 bases between.